The 13 T cell receptor beta chains presented below share a single source sample, sequenced in a study of metastatic and nonmetastatic thyroid tumors. TCRdb re-processed the PCR reads through MiXCR. The sample lists under 100,000 clones, 8.6% seen once, with 8.8% in the top ten. Each patient went into thyroid surgery without having received any treatment. The sample consisted of blood. Source of these receptors: a female donor with papillary thyroid cancer or a benign thyroid nodule (not recorded which). Some clones in this sample may be carry-over from other donors' samples.

This clone was seen repeatedly, ten times or more. This chain uses TRBV4-1 with TRBJ1-1, with D possibly being TRBD1 (5 bases). CDR1 and CDR2 (germline): MGHRA, YSYEKL. Trimming shortened V by 0 bases and J by 0 bases, and 14 bases separated the two germline ends. CDR3 length: 17 residues. This CDR3 reads CASSQEFGRVLNTEAFF. CDR3 DNA: TGCGCCAGCAGCCAAGAATTTGGCAGGGTCCTGAACACTGAAGCTTTCTTT.

This clone occurred many times. The V and J genes are TRBV6-6 and TRBJ2-4; D unresolved. The V gene's germline CDR1 is MNHNY and CDR2 SVGAGI (reference sequence). The length of the CDR3 is 14 residues. The V end lost 0 bases, the J end lost 6 bases, and 9 bases lay between the germline ends. The CDR3 sequence is CASSYSITINIQYF. The CDR3 nucleotides are TGTGCCAGCAGTTACTCGATCACAATAAACATTCAGTACTTC.

This clone was found many times. The V call is TRBV19, the J call TRBJ1-5, with D possibly TRBD1 on 5 matching bases. V was trimmed by 1 base and J by 2 bases, leaving 9 bases between them. The CDR3 runs 15 residues. Germline V CDR1 and CDR2: LNHDA, SQIVND (reference sequence). The CDR3 region has the DNA TGTGCCAGTAGTATAGGGCAGGGAGGCAATCAGCCCCAGCATTTT. Amino acids: CASSIGQGGNQPQHF. The full variable domain, its missing parts supplied by reference TRBV19 and TRBJ1-5, is DGGITQSPKYLFRKEGQNVTLSCEQNLNHDAMYWYRQDPGQGLRLIYYSQIVNDFQKGDIAEGYSVSREKKESFPLTVTSAQKNPTAFYLCASSIGQGGNQPQHFGDGTRLSIL.

This clone was seen many times. The V and J genes are TRBV5-1 and TRBJ1-4; D remains ambiguous. The CDR3 consists of 16 residues. V was shortened by 0 bases and J by 1 base, with 10 bases between the two germline ends. In germline, CDR1 is SGHRS, CDR2 YFSETQ. Here the CDR3 reads CASSLGFGITNEKLFF. The CDR3 DNA reads TGCGCCAGCAGCTTGGGCTTCGGGATAACTAATGAAAAACTGTTTTTT.

This clone was seen ten or more times. The chain couples TRBV28 to TRBJ2-1; TRBD2 agrees at 8 bases. Unmatched junction bases numbered 7, after V lost 8 bases and J lost 4 bases. The CDR3 runs to 14 residues. Germline values: CDR1 MDHEN, CDR2 SYDVKM. The CDR3: CASRLAGGYNEQFF. CDR3 in DNA: TGTGCCAGCCGACTGGCGGGGGGATACAATGAGCAGTTCTTC.

This clone has a count of ten or more. The J gene is TRBJ1-3, the V gene TRBV6-1; D is possibly TRBD1 (5 bases). Germline CDR1 is MNHNS and CDR2 is SASEGT. With 7 bases removed from V and 3 bases from J, the gap between germline ends came to 10 bases. This CDR3 spans 13 amino acids. The CDR3 bases are TGTGCCAGCAAGGCGACAGTTGGAAACACCATATATTTT. This gives the protein CASKATVGNTIYF.

This clone came up a few times. This chain uses TRBV5-1 with TRBJ1-5; no firm D call. The length of the CDR3 is 15 residues. The V and J ends lost 0 bases and 3 bases respectively, with 10 bases between them. CDR1 and CDR2 (germline): SGHRS, YFSETQ. The chain's CDR3 is CASSLDGVANQPQHF. CDR3 coding DNA: TGCGCCAGCAGCTTGGATGGGGTAGCCAATCAGCCCCAGCATTTT.

To note about this clone: One base away lies a much larger clone, so this may be a sequencing read error. This chain joins TRBV15 and TRBJ1-1; 12 bases are shared with TRBD1. Germline-derived CDR1 and CDR2 are LNHNV and YYDKDF (reference sequence). CDR3 size: 15 residues. Germline trimming cut 4 bases from V and 9 bases from J; bases unmatched to any gene: 9. The CDR3 DNA reads as TGTGCCACCAGCACCGGGACAGGGGGCAAGCCTCAAGCTTTCTTT. Its translation is CATSTGTGGKPQAFF. Full variable domain (outside the CDR3, taken from reference TRBV15 and TRBJ1-1): DAMVIQNPRYQVTQFGKPVTLSCSQTLNHNVMYWYQQKSSQAPKLLFHYYDKDFNNEADTPDNFQSRRPNTSFCFLDIRSPGLGDTAMYLCATSTGTGGKPQAFFGQGTRLTVV.

Many counts were recorded for this clone. The CDR3 sequence is CASSQEGGLGGNTIYF. CDR3 coding DNA: TGCGCCAGCAGCCAAGAGGGGGGGCTAGGGGGAAACACCATATATTTT. This chain connects TRBV4-1 to TRBJ1-3; D is possibly TRBD1 (6 bases). The CDR3 is 16 residues long. Germline assignment: CDR1 MGHRA and CDR2 YSYEKL. The V end lost 0 bases, the J end lost 4 bases, and 13 bases lay between the germline ends.

V and J are TRBV19 and TRBJ1-1, with D uncertain. There are 15 residues in the CDR3. V gave up 1 base and J gave up 0 bases, with 9 bases separating them. Looked up from germline, CDR1 is LNHDA and CDR2 is SQIVND (reference sequence). The CDR3 DNA follows: TGTGCCAGTAGTATAGTAACCCCCCTGAACACTGAAGCTTTCTTT. Translation: CASSIVTPLNTEAFF.

The table lists this clone with many counts. A much larger clonotype is one base distant, so this may be a read error. The chain uses TRBV10-2 and TRBJ1-6; 10 bases agree with TRBD1. Germline assignment: CDR1 WSHSY and CDR2 SAAADI. The length of the CDR3 is 15 residues. The CDR3 DNA follows: TGCGTCAGCAAACCGGGACAGGGGTGGAATTCACCCCTCCACTTT. Its translation: CVSKPGQGWNSPLHF.

This clone turned up a few times. This chain connects TRBV30 to TRBJ1-2, with 10 nucleotides matching TRBD1. The CDR3 totals 15 residues. Trimming cost V 3 bases and J 3 bases; bases outside gene matches: 7. Germline CDR1 GTSNPN, CDR2 SVGIG (reference sequence). The DNA of the CDR3 is TGTGCCTGGAGCCCAAGGGGGACAGGGGACTATGGCTACACCTTC. This gives the protein CAWSPRGTGDYGYTF.

This clone was seen at least ten times. This sequence joins TRBV20-1 and TRBJ1-2, with a weak D call TRBD1 (5 bases). The V gene's germline CDR1 is DFQATT and CDR2 SNEGSKA (reference sequence). The CDR3 consists of 14 residues. Deletions cut 2 bases from V and 1 base from J, with 11 bases between. CDR3 DNA sequence: TGCAGTGCTAGACCAGGGTGGGTTAACTATGGCTACACCTTC. Protein product: CSARPGWVNYGYTF.